This T cell receptor beta chain came from a study of shared clonotypes between healthy human individuals. Method: immunoSEQ multiplex PCR; TCRdb's copy keeps in-frame clones and lacks some. The table shows about 2.4 million clones, with 80% to 95% occurring only once. Germline V CDR1 and CDR2: MNHEY, SMNVEV (reference sequence). Trimming left V 6 bases short and J 7 bases short, with 18 bases between. The CDR3 has 14 residues. The gene calls are TRBV27 and TRBJ1-2, with D hard to call. The source is a man between 18 and 35 years old in good health. Some clones in this sample may be carry-over from other donors' samples. Sequenced sample: naive CD4+ T cells from PBMCs. Subset: CD45RA+ positively selected. CDR3: CASSSGVTPVGYTF. Written as DNA, the CDR3 is TGTGCCAGCAGCTCCGGGGTGACACCGGTTGGCTACACCTTC.